This is a list of T cell receptor beta chains from one sample in a study of blood T cell repertoires in COVID-19. Generated by immunoSEQ multiplex PCR, the TCRdb table keeps only in-frame clones and is missing some. This table has a few hundred thousand clones, around 87% appearing once. Sequenced sample: PBMCs or T cells enriched from blood (not recorded which). The receptor source for this set is a man aged 30 to 39 in a cohort exposed to, infected with or recovered from COVID-19 (not recorded which). CDR3s include the opening cysteine and the closing phenylalanine or tryptophan. A D gene is named only where the DNA matches it firmly. Only some rows state a clone size, as once, few, many or a class for expanded clones.

clone size	D gene	V gene	J gene	CDR3 DNA	CDR3 protein
once	TRBD2	TRBV4-1	TRBJ2-1	TGCGCCAGCAGCCAAGGGACTAGCGGAATCTACAATGAGCAGTTCTTC	CASSQGTSGIYNEQFF
NA	TRBD1	TRBV24-1	TRBJ2-1	TGTGCCACCAGTGATTCAACACAGGGGGCCTATGAGCAGTTCTTC	CATSDSTQGAYEQFF
NA	TRBD2	TRBV29-1	TRBJ2-2	TGCTGCAGCCGTGAAGCGGGATTTAACACCGGGGAGCTGTTTTTT	CCSREAGFNTGELFF
NA	TRBD1	TRBV4-1	TRBJ1-1	TGCGCCAGCAGCCAAGCCGGGACAGGGAACACTGAAGCTTTCTTT	CASSQAGTGNTEAFF
NA	TRBD1	TRBV7-9	TRBJ1-1	TGTGCCAGCATCCCGGACAGGATGTTTACGGTCCGCACTGAAGCTTTCTTT	CASIPDRMFTVRTEAFF
NA	NA	TRBV4-1	TRBJ1-2	TGCGCCAGCAGCCAAGATCAAAGGGGCATCCGTGGCTACACCTTC	CASSQDQRGIRGYTF
once	NA	TRBV9	TRBJ2-3	TGTGCCAGCACGACCACGGGTACCTACACAGATACGCAGTATTTT	CASTTTGTYTDTQYF
once	TRBD1	TRBV5-8	TRBJ2-7	TGTGCCAGCAGCCAAGGGACAGGGTGGCTCTACGAGCAGTACTTC	CASSQGTGWLYEQYF
NA	NA	TRBV12-2	TRBJ2-5	TGTGCAAGTCGCTTATTCTATAACCAAGAGACCCAGTACTTC	CASRLFYNQETQYF
NA	TRBD2	TRBV5-1	TRBJ2-7	TGCGCCAGCAGCTTGGGACTAGCGGGAGCCCGCTCCTACGAGCAGTACTTC	CASSLGLAGARSYEQYF
NA	TRBD2	TRBV7-3	TRBJ2-3	TGTGCCAGCAGCTTAATCCCTAGCGGGAGCACAGATACGCAGTATTTT	CASSLIPSGSTDTQYF
NA	TRBD2	TRBV6-5	TRBJ2-3	TGTGCCATCTCCACCAGCGGGAGGGGCACAGATACGCAGTATTTT	CAISTSGRGTDTQYF
NA	TRBD1	TRBV11-2	TRBJ1-4	TGTGCCAGCAGCTTAGGCCCGGGACAGGGGTTAGGAGAAAAACTGTTTTTT	CASSLGPGQGLGEKLFF
NA	TRBD1	TRBV10-3	TRBJ2-1	TGTGCCATCAGTGGGACAGGGGGCTACGATGAGCAGTTCTTC	CAISGTGGYDEQFF
few	NA	TRBV5-1	TRBJ2-1	TGCGCCAGCAGCAAGGACAGTTTTTCCTACAATGAGCAGTTCTTC	CASSKDSFSYNEQFF
NA	NA	TRBV11-2	TRBJ1-4	TGTGCCAGCAGCCCGCAACAGGGTTGGTATCCTGATGAAAAACTGTTTTTT	CASSPQQGWYPDEKLFF
NA	NA	TRBV27	TRBJ2-6	TGTGCCAGCAGTTCAACAGGGCTGGGGGCCAACGTCCTGACTTTC	CASSSTGLGANVLTF
once	TRBD2	TRBV24-1	TRBJ2-3	TGTGCCACCAGTGATTTCTTGGCGGGAGGCAGTACAGATACGCAGTATTTT	CATSDFLAGGSTDTQYF
NA	NA	TRBV4-2	TRBJ1-2	TGTGCCAGCAGCCAAGACAGGGTTGCGGGAGGCTACACCTTC	CASSQDRVAGGYTF
NA	NA	TRBV7-9	TRBJ1-2	TGTGCCAGCAGCTCCGGACATCGGGTCTATGGCTACACCTTC	CASSSGHRVYGYTF
NA	NA	TRBV18	TRBJ1-5	TGTGCCAGCTCACCCCGCGATAGATATCAGCCCCAGCATTTT	CASSPRDRYQPQHF
NA	NA	TRBV7-8	TRBJ1-4	TGTGCCAGCAGCTTATCCTCGGGGAGCCGGGCTGCTAATGAAAAACTGTTTTTT	CASSLSSGSRAANEKLFF
NA	NA	TRBV7-9	TRBJ2-2	TGTGCCAGCAGCTTCAGGCAAATGGAGCTGTTTTTT	CASSFRQMELFF
NA	NA	TRBV7-8	TRBJ1-3	TGTGCCAGCACCCGGACACCCGGAAACACCATATATTTT	CASTRTPGNTIYF
NA	NA	TRBV28	TRBJ1-6	TGTGCCAGCAGTTTATACAGGGTAGTAACACCCCTCCACTTT	CASSLYRVVTPLHF
NA	NA	TRBV29-1	TRBJ1-2	TGCAGCGTCCCGGGGAGGGGGGCTCCTGGCTACACCTTC	CSVPGRGAPGYTF
NA	TRBD1	TRBV7-4	TRBJ2-7	TGTGCCAGCAGCCCCCGGTGGGACAGGGCGGTGTACGAGCAGTACTTC	CASSPRWDRAVYEQYF
NA	TRBD2	TRBV7-3	TRBJ2-7	TGTGCCAGCAGCAAGAGCGGGGCGAGCTACGAGCAGTACTTC	CASSKSGASYEQYF
NA	NA	TRBV19	TRBJ2-1	TGTGCCAGTAGTATAGACAGGGGCAATGAGCAGTTCTTC	CASSIDRGNEQFF
NA	NA	TRBV20-1	TRBJ1-5	TGCAGTGCTAGTATGGGGGACAAGTTTGCCGATCAGCCCCAGCATTTT	CSASMGDKFADQPQHF
NA	TRBD2	TRBV28	TRBJ2-1	TGTGCCAGCAGCGCCGGACTAGCGGGATCCGTCTTCTACAATGAGCAGTTCTTC	CASSAGLAGSVFYNEQFF
NA	TRBD2	TRBV7-9	TRBJ2-5	TGTGCCAGCAGCTTGGGACTAGCGAAAGAGACCCAGTACTTC	CASSLGLAKETQYF
NA	NA	TRBV19	TRBJ2-2	TGTGCCAGTAGTATAGTCACAGGTCGGGCCGGGGAGCTGTTTTTT	CASSIVTGRAGELFF
few	NA	TRBV5-4	TRBJ1-2	TGTGCCAGCAGCGGAACCGGGATCAAAGGGTGGAGCTACACCTTC	CASSGTGIKGWSYTF
NA	NA	TRBV6-4	TRBJ2-2	TGTGCCAGCAGTGAATCCCCCCTACAGATGAACACCGGGGAGCTGTTTTTT	CASSESPLQMNTGELFF
NA	TRBD2	TRBV7-2	TRBJ2-3	TGTGCCAGCAGCTTAGCGCGCGGGAGGGCCACAGATACGCAGTATTTT	CASSLARGRATDTQYF
many	NA	TRBV11-2	TRBJ1-2	TGTGCCAGCAGCTTATGGATGGTAAGGGGTTGGTATGGCTACACCTTC	CASSLWMVRGWYGYTF
once	TRBD1	TRBV9	TRBJ2-7	TGTGCCAGCAGCCCTTTGGGACAGGGGGACTACGAGCAGTACTTC	CASSPLGQGDYEQYF
NA	TRBD1	TRBV20-1	TRBJ1-2	TGCAGTGCTAGTACGGACAGGGATCTATCATTTAACTATGGCTACACCTTC	CSASTDRDLSFNYGYTF
NA	NA	TRBV14	TRBJ2-7	TGTGCCAGCAGCCAAGTGTATAGGGGGTACGAGCAGTACTTC	CASSQVYRGYEQYF
once	TRBD1	TRBV7-9	TRBJ2-5	TGTGCCAGCAGCCCAGGGACAGGGAACCAAGAGACCCAGTACTTC	CASSPGTGNQETQYF
NA	NA	TRBV28	TRBJ2-7	TGTGCCAGCGGCCCCAGGGGTTTCGAGCAGTACTTC	CASGPRGFEQYF